This T cell receptor beta chain was sequenced for a study of blood T cells in healthy people across ages. V was pared by 2 bases and J by 8 bases, with 24 bases between. The CDR3 length is 17 residues. CDR1 and CDR2 (germline): KGHSH, LQKENI. Study findings and constraints: Across the age range, TCR beta diversity per million T cells fell in a roughly linear way.

To note about this clonotype: Its antigen remains unknown.

A sample-barcoded 5' primer and a J-beta primer mix were used in a second PCR of about 7 to 12 cycles. TCRdb called the 5' RACE reads again in MiXCR, with one record for every CDR3 protein. Of 850,000 to 1,100,000 distinct CDR3 sequences in the sample, under 40% were seen once. Per sample, no less than 5 micrograms of total RNA were extracted. This receptor was obtained from a man in his late teens or twenties in good health. The chain couples TRBV18 to TRBJ1-2; maybe TRBD1 (6 bases). The sample was blood. CDR3 sequence reads: CASSPTLPGASNSGYTF. In DNA, the CDR3 is TGTGCCAGCTCACCAACACTTCCGGGGGCCTCCAACTCAGGCTACACCTTC.